The table lists the clone carrying this T cell receptor (beta chain) with a few counts. Its cognate antigen is unknown. The entry originates in a study of blood T cells in healthy people across ages. Study-level findings and limits: Fewer expanded clones and more diversity marked long-lived versus aged donors. Estimates based on one million T cells were treated as lower bounds. Expanded clonotype changes were possibly confounded by unknown donor CMV status.

Sample-barcoded 5' priming and a J-beta primer mix drove a second PCR of 7 to 11 cycles. TCRdb passed the 5' RACE reads through MiXCR, listing each CDR3 protein once. In the table there are 450,000 to 700,000 distinct CDR3 sequences, 27% of which are singletons. This CDR3 comprises 14 residues. Germline V gene sequence: CDR1 SGDLS, CDR2 YYNGEE. The germline V and J ends were trimmed by 4 bases and 1 base, with 9 bases remaining between them. This TCR derives from a woman in her 70s in good health. V and J are TRBV9 and TRBJ2-1; TRBD1 might be the D (6 bases). The sequenced sample consisted of blood. CDR3 in DNA: TGTGCCAGCAGCTCAGGGACATCCTACAATGAGCAGTTCTTC. The encoded protein is CASSSGTSYNEQFF.